Listed here are 14 T cell receptor beta chains from one sample, sequenced in a study of lymphopenia after photon versus proton radiotherapy. Data came from immunoSEQ multiplex PCR; TCRdb stores just in-frame clones and leaves some out. The sample has about 50,000 clones, more than 85% seen once. Sequencing was performed on peripheral blood, taken from a patient treated with photon-based radiotherapy. These receptors were collected from a woman aged 40 to 55 with cholangiocarcinoma.

CDR3 in amino acids: CASSAKTGTGSDEQFF. For the CDR3, the DNA is TGTGCCAGCAGCGCGAAAACCGGGACAGGGTCCGATGAGCAGTTCTTC. V usage is TRBV9 and J usage is TRBJ2-1, with 9 nucleotides matching TRBD1. Germline V gives CDR1 SGDLS, CDR2 YYNGEE. The CDR3 is made up of 16 amino acids. The V segment lost 3 bases and the J segment 8 bases; nucleotides outside the gene matches: 12.

The CDR3 coding sequence is TGTGCCAGCAGTATAAGGACAGGGAGCTCCTACAATGAGCAGTTCTTC. Residues: CASSIRTGSSYNEQFF. V and J are TRBV2 and TRBJ2-1; TRBD1 agrees at 8 bases. Germline V gives CDR1 SNHLY, CDR2 FYNNEI. J was trimmed by 0 bases and V by 5 bases; bases with no gene match: 6. The CDR3 covers 16 residues. The full variable domain, its missing parts supplied by reference TRBV2 and TRBJ2-1, is EPEVTQTPSHQVTQMGQEVILRCVPISNHLYFYWYRQILGQKVEFLVSFYNNEISEKSEIFDDQFSVERPDGSNFTLKIRSTKLEDSAMYFCASSIRTGSSYNEQFFGPGTRLTVL.

V usage is TRBV6-5 and J usage is TRBJ2-1; 14 bases map to TRBD2. The junction had 4 bases not matched to a gene; V was cut back by 4 bases and J by 8 bases. Per germline, CDR1 MNHEY and CDR2 SVGAGI. The CDR3 runs to 15 residues. The CDR3 DNA sequence: TGTGCCAGCAGTTCCGGACTAGCGGGGGGCTATGAGCAGTTCTTC. This codes for CASSSGLAGGYEQFF.

This clone was seen only once. The rearrangement links TRBV7-9 to TRBJ2-5; TRBD1 is a possible D gene (6 bases). Trimming removed 1 base from V and 1 base from J, with 7 bases in between. This CDR3 has 14 residues. From germline, CDR1 is SEHNR and CDR2 FQNEAQ (reference sequence). CDR3: CASSLGGPQETQYF. For the CDR3, the DNA is TGTGCCAGCAGCTTAGGGGGGCCCCAAGAGACCCAGTACTTC.

The CDR3 DNA reads as TGTGCCAGCTCACCAGGGGGCGGCTACGAGCAGTACTTC. It yields the protein CASSPGGGYEQYF. This chain links TRBV18 with TRBJ2-7, with D possibly TRBD1 on 6 matching bases. The V end was cut by 2 bases, the J end by 3 bases, with 8 bases between. Looked up from germline, CDR1 is KGHSH and CDR2 is LQKENI. The CDR3 totals 13 residues.

This sequence joins TRBV7-3 and TRBJ2-2, with 8 nucleotides matching TRBD1. The germline gives CDR1 SGHTA, CDR2 FQGTGA. The CDR3 contains 13 residues. The V segment lost 9 bases and the J segment 7 bases; nucleotides outside the gene matches: 7. The CDR3 DNA is TGTGCCAGTACCAGGGGGCCCGGCGGGGAGCTGTTTTTT. Translated, it gives CASTRGPGGELFF.

The chain combines TRBV28 with TRBJ2-2, with 12 bases aligning to TRBD2. The V segment lost 5 bases and the J segment 4 bases; nucleotides outside the gene matches: 5. The CDR3 totals 16 residues. Germline V gives CDR1 MDHEN, CDR2 SYDVKM. CDR3 nucleotide sequence: TGTGCCAGCAGTGACCCGGGACTAGCGGGCACCGGGGAGCTGTTTTTT. Translating gives CASSDPGLAGTGELFF.

This sequence joins TRBV10-1 and TRBJ2-7; the D gene is possibly TRBD1 (6 bases). The CDR3 runs 14 residues. V lost 3 bases and J 0 bases, leaving 9 bases between the germline ends. The germline CDR1 and CDR2 sequences are WNHNN and SYGVQD (reference sequence). The CDR3 is CASSDTGSSYEQYF. CDR3 bases: TGCGCCAGCAGTGATACAGGGAGCTCCTACGAGCAGTACTTC.

This chain links TRBV28 with TRBJ1-5; a possible D gene is TRBD1 (5 bases). This CDR3 is 13 amino acids long. Germline CDR1 is MDHEN and CDR2 is SYDVKM. The ends were cut back, 7 bases at V and 4 bases at J, with 11 bases in the middle. CDR3 sequence reads: CASTADRNQPQHF. The CDR3 region has the DNA TGTGCCAGCACCGCTGACAGAAATCAGCCCCAGCATTTT. The full variable domain, completed using reference TRBV28 and TRBJ1-5, is DVKVTQSSRYLVKRTGEKVFLECVQDMDHENMFWYRQDPGLGLRLIYFSYDVKMKEKGDIPEGYSVSREKKERFSLILESASTNQTSMYLCASTADRNQPQHFGDGTRLSIL.

This chain joins TRBV11-3 and TRBJ2-3; D is perhaps TRBD2 (6 bases). CDR3 length: 15 amino acids. Germline CDR1 and CDR2: SGHNT and YENEEA. V gave up 3 bases and J gave up 0 bases, with 10 bases separating them. CDR3 DNA sequence: TGTGCCAGCAGCTTCTCTAGCGTGAGCACAGATACGCAGTATTTT. It is translated as CASSFSSVSTDTQYF.

The rearrangement uses TRBV15 and TRBJ2-1; D may match TRBD1 or TRBD2 (5 bases each). Deletions cut 4 bases from V and 6 bases from J, with 16 bases between. CDR1 and CDR2 from the germline V gene are LNHNV and YYDKDF (reference sequence). This CDR3 comprises 15 residues. The CDR3 DNA reads as TGTGCCACCAGCATCGGGACCACCCAGGGCAATGAGCAGTTCTTC. As protein: CATSIGTTQGNEQFF.

The rearrangement uses TRBV6-4 and TRBJ1-2; D perhaps matches TRBD1 (5 bases). V dropped 2 bases and J dropped 8 bases, with 12 bases sitting between them. In germline, CDR1 is MRHNA, CDR2 SNTAGT. The CDR3 is made up of 13 amino acids. The CDR3 region has the DNA TGTGCCAGCAGTGACCCAGGGAGTGGAGGCTACACCTTC. It yields the protein CASSDPGSGGYTF.

The V gene is TRBV29-1, the J gene TRBJ2-7, with TRBD2 matching over 7 bases. This CDR3 comprises 13 residues. Trimming took 7 bases from V and 4 from J; bases not matched to a gene: 10. The germline V gene has CDR1 SQVTM and CDR2 ANQGSEA. The CDR3 loop is CSARGGRGYEQYF. Written as DNA, the CDR3 is TGCAGCGCTCGTGGCGGGAGAGGATACGAGCAGTACTTC.

V usage is TRBV2 and J usage is TRBJ1-2; 7 bases match TRBD1. V was clipped by 2 bases and J by 4 bases; unmatched bases: 10. The CDR3 runs to 16 residues. Germline CDR1 is SNHLY and CDR2 is FYNNEI. Here the CDR3 DNA reads TGTGCCAGCAGTGAACGGGACAGTCCCATAGGCTATGGCTACACCTTC. Its translation: CASSERDSPIGYGYTF.